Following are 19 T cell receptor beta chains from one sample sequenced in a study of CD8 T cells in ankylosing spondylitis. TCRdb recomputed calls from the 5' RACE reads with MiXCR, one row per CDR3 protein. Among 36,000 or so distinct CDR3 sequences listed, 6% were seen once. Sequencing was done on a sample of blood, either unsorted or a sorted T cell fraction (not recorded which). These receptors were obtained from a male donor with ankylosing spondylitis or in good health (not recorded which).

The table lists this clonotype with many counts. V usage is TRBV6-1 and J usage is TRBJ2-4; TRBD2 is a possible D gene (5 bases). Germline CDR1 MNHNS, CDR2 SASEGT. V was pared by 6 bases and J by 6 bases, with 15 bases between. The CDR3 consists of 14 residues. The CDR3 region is CASSADSGRNIQYF. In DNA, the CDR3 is TGTGCCAGCAGCGCGGACTCGGGGAGAAACATTCAGTACTTC.

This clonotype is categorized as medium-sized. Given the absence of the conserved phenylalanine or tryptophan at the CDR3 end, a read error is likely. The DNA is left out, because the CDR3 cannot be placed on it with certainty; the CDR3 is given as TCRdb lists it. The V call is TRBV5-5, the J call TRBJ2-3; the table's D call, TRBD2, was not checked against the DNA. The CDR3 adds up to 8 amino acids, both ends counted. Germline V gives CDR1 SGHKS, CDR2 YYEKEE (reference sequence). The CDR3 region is CASSSSGP.

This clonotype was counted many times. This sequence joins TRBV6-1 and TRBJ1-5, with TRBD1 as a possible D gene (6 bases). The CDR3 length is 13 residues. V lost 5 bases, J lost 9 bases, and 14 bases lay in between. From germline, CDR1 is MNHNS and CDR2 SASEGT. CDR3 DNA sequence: TGTGCCAGCAGTCGGGGGGGGGCAGGGCCCCAGCATTTT. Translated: CASSRGGAGPQHF.

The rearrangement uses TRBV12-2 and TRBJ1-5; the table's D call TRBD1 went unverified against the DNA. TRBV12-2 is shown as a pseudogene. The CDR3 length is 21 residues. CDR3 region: CASRLAQRLRQGAIVNQPQHF. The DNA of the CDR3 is TGTGCAAGTCGCTTAGCGCAGCGGTTACGACAGGGGGCTATTGTAAATCAGCCCCAGCATTTT.

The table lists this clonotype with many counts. CDR3 sequence: CASTFQQGPGELFF. CDR3 in DNA: TGTGCCAGCACCTTTCAGCAGGGTCCCGGGGAGCTGTTTTTT. The chain combines TRBV7-2 with TRBJ2-2, with D perhaps matching TRBD1 (5 bases). This CDR3 comprises 14 residues. The V gene's germline CDR1 is SGHTA and CDR2 FQGNSA. V dropped 7 bases and J dropped 6 bases, with 15 bases sitting between them.

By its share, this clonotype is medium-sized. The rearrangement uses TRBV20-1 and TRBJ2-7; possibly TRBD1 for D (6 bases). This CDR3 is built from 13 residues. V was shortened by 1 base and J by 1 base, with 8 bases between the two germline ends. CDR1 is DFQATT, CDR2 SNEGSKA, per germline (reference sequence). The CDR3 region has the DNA TGCAGTGCTAGAGTACAGGGATCCTACGAGCAGTACTTC. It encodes CSARVQGSYEQYF.

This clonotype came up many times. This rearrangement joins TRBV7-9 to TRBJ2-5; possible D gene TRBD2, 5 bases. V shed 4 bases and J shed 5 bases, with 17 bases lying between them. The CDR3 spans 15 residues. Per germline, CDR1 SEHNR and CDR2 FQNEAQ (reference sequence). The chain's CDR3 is CASSSRLPGIETQYF. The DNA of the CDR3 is TGTGCCAGCAGCTCACGACTGCCCGGGATTGAGACCCAGTACTTC.

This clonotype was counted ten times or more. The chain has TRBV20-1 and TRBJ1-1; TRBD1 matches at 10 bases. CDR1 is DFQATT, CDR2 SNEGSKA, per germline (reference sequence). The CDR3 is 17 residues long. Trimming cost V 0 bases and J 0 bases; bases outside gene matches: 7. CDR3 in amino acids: CSARDLTGGFMNTEAFF. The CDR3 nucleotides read TGCAGTGCTAGAGACCTGACAGGGGGCTTTATGAACACTGAAGCTTTCTTT.

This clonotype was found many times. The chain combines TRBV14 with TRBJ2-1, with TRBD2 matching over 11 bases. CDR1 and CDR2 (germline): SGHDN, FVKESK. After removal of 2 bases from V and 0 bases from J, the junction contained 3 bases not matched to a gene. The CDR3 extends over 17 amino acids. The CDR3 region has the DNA TGTGCCAGCAGCCAATTAGCGGGAGGGCTCTCCTACAATGAGCAGTTCTTC. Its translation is CASSQLAGGLSYNEQFF.

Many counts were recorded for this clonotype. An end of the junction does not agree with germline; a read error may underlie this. DNA for the CDR3: TGTGCCAGCAGTTTAGTAAATGGGGGCGCGGGTTTT. Translated: CASSLVNGGAGF. The chain has TRBV12-3 or TRBV12-4 and TRBJ2-3; possibly TRBD1 for D (6 bases). The CDR3 consists of 12 residues.

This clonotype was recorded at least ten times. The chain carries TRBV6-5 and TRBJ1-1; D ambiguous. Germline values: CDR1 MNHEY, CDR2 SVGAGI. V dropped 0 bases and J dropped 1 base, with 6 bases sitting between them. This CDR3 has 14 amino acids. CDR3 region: CASSYSRENTEAFF. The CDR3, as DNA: TGTGCCAGCAGTTACTCTCGGGAGAACACTGAAGCTTTCTTT.

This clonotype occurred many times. The CDR3 DNA reads as TGTGCCAGCAGCCCAACACAGGGTGGGGACACCGGGGAGCTGTTTTTT. The encoded protein is CASSPTQGGDTGELFF. The chain recombines TRBV12-3 or TRBV12-4 with TRBJ2-2; D might be TRBD1 (6 bases). The CDR3 is 16 amino acids. Deletions cut 6 bases from V and 3 bases from J, with 17 bases between.

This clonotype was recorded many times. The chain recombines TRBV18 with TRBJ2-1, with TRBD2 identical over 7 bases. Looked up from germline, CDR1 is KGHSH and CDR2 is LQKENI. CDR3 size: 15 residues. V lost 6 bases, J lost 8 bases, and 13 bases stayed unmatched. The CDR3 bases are TGTGCCAGCTCGACCCAGAGTAGCGGGCAGCATGAGCAGTTCTTC. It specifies CASSTQSSGQHEQFF.

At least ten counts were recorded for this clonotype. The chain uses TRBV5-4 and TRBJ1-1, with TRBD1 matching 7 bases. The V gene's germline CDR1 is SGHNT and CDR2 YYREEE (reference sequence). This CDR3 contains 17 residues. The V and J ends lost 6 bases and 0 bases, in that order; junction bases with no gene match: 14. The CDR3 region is CASTFGTALSMNTEAFF. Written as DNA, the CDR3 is TGTGCCAGCACCTTCGGGACAGCATTATCGATGAACACTGAAGCTTTCTTT. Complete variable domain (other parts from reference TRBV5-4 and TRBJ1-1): ETGVTQSPTHLIKTRGQQVTLRCSSQSGHNTVSWYQQALGQGPQFIFQYYREEENGRGNFPPRFSGLQFPNYSSELNVNALELDDSALYLCASTFGTALSMNTEAFFGQGTRLTVV.

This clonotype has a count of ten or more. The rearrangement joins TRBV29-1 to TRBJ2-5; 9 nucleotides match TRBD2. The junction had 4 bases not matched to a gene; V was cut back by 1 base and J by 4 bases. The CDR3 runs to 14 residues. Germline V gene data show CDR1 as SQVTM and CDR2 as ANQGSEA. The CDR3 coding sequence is TGCAGCGTTGAAGGCGGGGGGGCCGCAGAGACCCAGTACTTC. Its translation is CSVEGGGAAETQYF.

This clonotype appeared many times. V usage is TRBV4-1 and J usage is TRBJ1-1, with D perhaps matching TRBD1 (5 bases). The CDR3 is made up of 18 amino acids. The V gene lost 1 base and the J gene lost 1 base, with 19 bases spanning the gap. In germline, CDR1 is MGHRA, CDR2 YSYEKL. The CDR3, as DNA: TGCGCCAGCAGCCAAGGGGCCCTGGGGCGCCGTCGGAACACTGAAGCTTTCTTT. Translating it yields CASSQGALGRRRNTEAFF.

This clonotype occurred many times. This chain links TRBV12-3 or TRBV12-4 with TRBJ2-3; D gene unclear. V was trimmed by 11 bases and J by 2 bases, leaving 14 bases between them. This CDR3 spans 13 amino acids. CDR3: CAASLGNTDTQYF. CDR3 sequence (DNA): TGTGCCGCTTCGTTGGGGAACACAGATACGCAGTATTTT.

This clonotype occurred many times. CDR3 in amino acids: CASSPETGWLMDTEAFF. The CDR3, as DNA: TGTGCCAGCTCACCGGAGACAGGGTGGCTTATGGACACTGAAGCTTTCTTT. This chain connects TRBV18 to TRBJ1-1; 7 bases are shared with TRBD1. This CDR3 region has 17 residues. The germline gives CDR1 KGHSH, CDR2 LQKENI. V lost 3 bases, J lost 3 bases, and 13 bases stayed unmatched.

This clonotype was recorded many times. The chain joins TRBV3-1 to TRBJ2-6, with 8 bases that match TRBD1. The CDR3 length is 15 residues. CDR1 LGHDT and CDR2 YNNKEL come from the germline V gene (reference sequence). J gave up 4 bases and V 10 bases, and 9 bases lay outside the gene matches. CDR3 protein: CATGTGVSGANVLTF. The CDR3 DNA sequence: TGTGCCACCGGGACAGGCGTCTCCGGGGCCAACGTCCTGACTTTC.